One sample yielded the 23 T cell receptor beta chains listed below, sequenced in a study of blood T cell repertoires in COVID-19. Method: immunoSEQ multiplex PCR; TCRdb's copy keeps in-frame clones and lacks some. The profile shows 130,000 to 150,000 clones, 88% of them singletons. Sequenced: peripheral blood. Receptors were obtained from a man aged 45 to 65 with active or convalescent COVID-19.

CDR3 region: CASSSRRDTQYF. Written as DNA, the CDR3 is TGTGCCAGTAGTTCGAGGAGAGATACGCAGTATTTT. The chain combines TRBV19 with TRBJ2-3; D is uncertain. CDR3 size: 12 residues. With 5 bases removed from V and 5 bases from J, the gap between germline ends came to 8 bases. CDR1 is LNHDA, CDR2 SQIVND, per germline (reference sequence).

The V call is TRBV19, the J call TRBJ2-7; TRBD1 agrees at 7 bases. The V segment lost 6 bases and the J segment 1 base; nucleotides outside the gene matches: 9. The CDR3 sequence is 15 residues long. Germline CDR1 LNHDA, CDR2 SQIVND (reference sequence). The CDR3 sequence is CASSIRQGLSYEQYF. The CDR3 DNA reads as TGTGCCAGTAGCATTCGACAGGGCCTATCCTACGAGCAGTACTTC.

This sequence joins TRBV5-8 and TRBJ2-6, with D maybe TRBD1 (5 bases). This CDR3 has 17 amino acids. In germline, CDR1 is SGHTS, CDR2 YDEGEE. Trimming removed 2 bases at V and 5 bases at J, with 17 bases between. CDR3 sequence reads: CASSFPQGPIWANVLTF. Here the CDR3 DNA reads TGTGCCAGCAGCTTCCCCCAGGGCCCTATTTGGGCCAACGTCCTGACTTTC. The variable domain in full, with the rest retrieved from reference TRBV5-8 and TRBJ2-6, is EAGVTQSPTHLIKTRGQQATLRCSPISGHTSVYWYQQALGLGLQFLLWYDEGEERNRGNFPPRFSGRQFPNYSSELNVNALELEDSALYLCASSFPQGPIWANVLTFGAGSRLTVL.

This rearrangement joins TRBV2 to TRBJ2-5; TRBD1 aligns across 8 bases. The CDR3 covers 15 residues. Germline CDR1 reads SNHLY; CDR2 reads FYNNEI. J gave up 0 bases and V 6 bases, and 6 bases lay outside the gene matches. CDR3 region: CASRRDRTYQETQYF. The CDR3 nucleotides are TGTGCCAGCAGGCGGGACAGGACGTACCAAGAGACCCAGTACTTC.

This clone turned up a few times. The rearrangement uses TRBV19 and TRBJ1-2, with D maybe TRBD1 (6 bases). Germline V gives CDR1 LNHDA, CDR2 SQIVND (reference sequence). The CDR3 is 13 amino acids. Trimming removed 10 bases from V and 7 bases from J, with 19 bases in between. The CDR3 sequence: CATSDSRAAGYTF. Here the CDR3 DNA reads TGTGCCACTTCGGACAGCCGAGCTGCTGGCTACACCTTC.

The table lists this clone with a few counts. The chain recombines TRBV2 with TRBJ2-7; 7 nucleotides match TRBD1. The trim removed 4 bases at V and 0 bases at J, leaving 6 bases unmatched. Germline lookup yields CDR1 SNHLY and CDR2 FYNNEI. The length of the CDR3 is 15 residues. CDR3 sequence: CASSVGTAHSYEQYF. In DNA form, the CDR3 reads TGTGCCAGCAGTGTAGGGACAGCACACTCCTACGAGCAGTACTTC.

The chain recombines TRBV9 with TRBJ2-7; 7 bases agree with TRBD2. There are 14 residues in the CDR3. V dropped 0 bases and J dropped 4; count of bases not matched to a gene: 4. Germline CDR1 reads SGDLS; CDR2 reads YYNGEE. The CDR3 here is CASSVAGAGYEQYF. For the CDR3, the DNA is TGTGCCAGCAGCGTAGCGGGAGCGGGGTACGAGCAGTACTTC.

J is TRBJ1-5 and V is TRBV28; no reliable D call. V lost 6 bases to trimming and J lost 3 bases, with 15 bases between them. CDR1 is MDHEN, CDR2 SYDVKM, per germline. This CDR3 is 15 amino acids long. The CDR3 is CASSPLGSPNQPQHF. The CDR3, as DNA: TGTGCCAGCAGCCCGTTAGGTAGCCCCAATCAGCCCCAGCATTTT.

About this clone itself: At one of its ends the junction is not consistent with the germline gene, which may arise from a read error. This chain connects TRBV7-7 to TRBJ1-1; no definite D call. Germline loops: CDR1 SSHAT, CDR2 FNYEAQ (reference sequence). CDR3 size: 13 residues. The CDR3, as DNA: TGTGCTAGCAGCTTAGATCGGAACACTGAAGCTTTCTTT. Translation gives CASSLDRNTEAFF.

This clone was picked up one time. The chain combines TRBV7-2 with TRBJ2-7, with 9 bases matching TRBD2. Trimming at V came to 5 bases and at J to 5 bases, leaving 10 bases not matched to a gene. Germline V CDR1 and CDR2: SGHTA, FQGNSA. The CDR3 runs 15 residues. The CDR3 loop is CASSPVGREGNEQYF. DNA for the CDR3: TGTGCCAGCAGCCCCGTCGGGCGGGAGGGCAACGAGCAGTACTTC.

The chain carries TRBV28 and TRBJ1-2, with D hard to call. The V gene lost 5 bases and the J gene lost 7 bases, with 11 bases spanning the gap. CDR3 length: 12 residues. Germline V CDR1 and CDR2: MDHEN, SYDVKM. CDR3 region: CASSNPGVGYTF. The CDR3 DNA follows: TGTGCCAGCAGTAATCCCGGGGTTGGCTACACCTTC.

The chain is built from TRBV13 and TRBJ1-2, with D possibly TRBD1 on 6 matching bases. Per germline, CDR1 PRHDT and CDR2 FYEKMQ (reference sequence). V shed 3 bases and J shed 4 bases, with 15 bases lying between them. This CDR3 has 15 amino acids. The CDR3 nucleotides are TGTGCCAGCAGCTTCACAGGGAGTCTGACCTATGGCTACACCTTC. Its translation: CASSFTGSLTYGYTF.

This clone was recorded only once. The chain couples TRBV9 to TRBJ2-7; D is perhaps TRBD2 (6 bases). The V end was cut by 4 bases, the J end by 5 bases, with 22 bases between. The CDR3 contains 16 residues. The germline gives CDR1 SGDLS, CDR2 YYNGEE. In DNA, the CDR3 is TGTGCCAGCAGCTCCCACCCAGCGGGCCGTCTGGACGAGCAGTACTTC. It codes for CASSSHPAGRLDEQYF.

V and J are TRBV4-2 and TRBJ1-2, with 7 bases matching TRBD1. Trimming at V came to 1 base and at J to 4 bases, leaving 9 bases not matched to a gene. There are 16 residues in the CDR3. Germline V gene data show CDR1 as LGHNA and CDR2 as YNFKEQ. CDR3 sequence: CASSQVGRQGGYGYTF. The DNA for the CDR3 is TGTGCCAGCAGCCAAGTGGGGAGACAGGGCGGCTATGGCTACACCTTC.

This clone occurred a few times. The chain carries TRBV28 and TRBJ2-7; TRBD2 agrees at 8 bases. This CDR3 has 15 amino acids. Trimming cost V 6 bases and J 1 base; bases outside gene matches: 8. The germline V gene encodes CDR1 MDHEN and CDR2 SYDVKM. CDR3 region: CASRPTAGGSYEQYF. DNA for the CDR3: TGTGCCAGCAGGCCCACGGCGGGAGGTTCCTACGAGCAGTACTTC.

The chain combines TRBV5-1 with TRBJ2-7; TRBD2 matches 11 bases. Trimming at V came to 0 bases and at J to 3 bases, leaving 2 bases not matched to a gene. The germline CDR1 and CDR2 sequences are SGHRS and YFSETQ. The CDR3 contains 15 residues. The CDR3 bases are TGCGCCAGCAGCTTGGAAGGGACTAGCGGCTACGAGCAGTACTTC. Its translation: CASSLEGTSGYEQYF.

The chain is built from TRBV28 and TRBJ1-2; D remains unclear. Germline V gene data show CDR1 as MDHEN and CDR2 as SYDVKM. Between the trimmed V and J ends, which lost 6 bases and 4 bases, there was a span of 12 bases. This CDR3 contains 13 residues. CDR3 in DNA: TGTGCCAGCAGACAAGCGGGAATCTATGGCTACACCTTC. It is translated as CASRQAGIYGYTF.

The sample holds a few counts of this clone. The chain carries TRBV7-2 and TRBJ2-1; D possibly corresponds to TRBD1 (5 bases). Per germline, CDR1 SGHTA and CDR2 FQGNSA. The CDR3 is 13 residues long. The V and J ends lost 2 bases and 9 bases respectively, with 11 bases between them. The CDR3 DNA sequence: TGTGCCAGCAGCTTACATCAGGGTGTTGAGCAGTTCTTC. This gives the protein CASSLHQGVEQFF.

The chain is built from TRBV27 and TRBJ2-7, with 9 bases identical to TRBD1. Germline V gene lookup returns CDR1 MNHEY and CDR2 SMNVEV (reference sequence). The length of the CDR3 is 13 residues. Trimming removed 4 bases from V and 6 bases from J; junction bases left unmatched: 4. CDR3 protein: CASSWDRVREQYF. The CDR3 DNA is TGTGCCAGCAGTTGGGACAGGGTGCGCGAGCAGTACTTC.

The chain joins TRBV28 to TRBJ2-5; TRBD2 aligns across 11 bases. Germline trimming cut 6 bases from V and 5 bases from J; bases unmatched to any gene: 11. The CDR3 contains 16 residues. Germline V gene lookup returns CDR1 MDHEN and CDR2 SYDVKM. CDR3 in amino acids: CASRARLAGGMETQYF. The CDR3 region has the DNA TGTGCCAGCAGGGCCCGGCTAGCGGGAGGAATGGAGACCCAGTACTTC.

The rearrangement joins TRBV7-9 to TRBJ1-4; possibly TRBD1 for D (5 bases). The CDR3 has 17 amino acids. Trimming took 3 bases from V and 4 from J, leaving 18 bases between them. Germline CDR1 reads SEHNR; CDR2 reads FQNEAQ (reference sequence). DNA for the CDR3: TGTGCCAGCAGCTTTACATGGGGCCCCGAGATTAATGAAAAACTGTTTTTT. It codes for CASSFTWGPEINEKLFF.

The chain links TRBV7-2 to TRBJ2-7; D might be TRBD2 (5 bases). V was shortened by 1 base and J by 3 bases, with 10 bases between the two germline ends. CDR3 size: 14 residues. CDR1 SGHTA and CDR2 FQGNSA come from the germline V gene. The CDR3 coding sequence is TGTGCCAGCAGCTTAGTAAGCGGACTCTACGAGCAGTACTTC. This sequence encodes CASSLVSGLYEQYF.

This clone was counted once. V usage is TRBV9 and J usage is TRBJ1-1, with TRBD1 identical over 8 bases. The V segment lost 4 bases and the J segment 5 bases; nucleotides outside the gene matches: 7. Germline V gene lookup returns CDR1 SGDLS and CDR2 YYNGEE. The CDR3 length is 14 residues. For the CDR3, the DNA is TGTGCCAGCAGCCCCCGGACAGGGAGAACTGAAGCTTTCTTT. It yields the protein CASSPRTGRTEAFF.